The 12 T cell receptor beta chains reported below all come from one sample, sequenced in a study of blood T cells in healthy people across ages. PCR was performed a second time for 7 to 11 cycles using a sample-barcoded 5' primer and a J-beta primer mix. TCRdb used MiXCR to reprocess the 5' RACE reads, holding one entry per CDR3 protein. The repertoire consists of roughly 680,000 distinct CDR3 sequences, with approximately 52% occurring once and the leading ten covering about 13%. Sequencing was carried out using blood. These TCRs come from a woman older than 75 in good health.

This sequence joins TRBV20-1 and TRBJ2-3, with D possibly called TRBD1 or TRBD2 (5 bases each). Looked up from germline, CDR1 is DFQATT and CDR2 is SNEGSKA (reference sequence). The CDR3 loop spans 12 amino acids. V was shortened by 3 bases and J by 4 bases, with 8 bases between the two germline ends. This CDR3 reads CSASGAPDTQYF. The CDR3 region has the DNA TGCAGTGCTAGCGGGGCCCCAGATACGCAGTATTTT.

The CDR3 is CASSQPRDRDHRYF. DNA for the CDR3: TGCGCCAGCAGCCAGCCCAGGGACCGGGACCACCGGTACTTC. The rearrangement uses TRBV4-1 and TRBJ2-7; D may correspond to TRBD1 or TRBD2 (5 bases each). Trimming removed 3 bases at V and 12 bases at J, with 21 bases between. Germline CDR1 and CDR2: MGHRA and YSYEKL. The CDR3 runs to 14 residues.

This clonotype was counted only a few times. A much larger clone differs by one base, so this may be a read error. The chain uses TRBV2 and TRBJ2-5; D may correspond to TRBD1 or TRBD2 (5 bases each). The J call may not be correct, given that the DNA end is closer to TRBJ2-7. The CDR3 extends over 13 amino acids. The germline V gene has CDR1 SNHLY and CDR2 FYNNEI. The CDR3 region is CASSEGPLPEQYF. The DNA of the CDR3 is TGTGCCAGCTCTGAGGGGCCTCTCCCCGAGCAGTACTTC.

To note about this clonotype: This may be a read error: a much more frequent sequence differs by one nucleotide. This chain connects TRBV9 to TRBJ2-7; 7 bases are shared with TRBD2. CDR1 and CDR2 from the germline V gene are SGDLS and YYNGEE. The J segment lost 6 bases and the V segment lost 3 bases, leaving 6 bases of the junction unmatched. This CDR3 is 13 amino acids long. DNA for the CDR3: TGTGCCAGCAGCGGAGCAACGGGGGGCGAGCAGTACTTC. It is translated as CASSGATGGEQYF.

On this clonotype itself: A much larger clone sits a single nucleotide away, making a read error possible. This chain links TRBV15 with TRBJ1-5, with D uncertain. V was pared by 0 bases and J by 0 bases, with 12 bases between. The length of the CDR3 is 17 residues. In germline, CDR1 is LNHNV, CDR2 YYDKDF (reference sequence). DNA of the CDR3: TGTGCCACCAGCAGAGATTCGGCGGCTTATAGCAATCAGCCCCAGCATTTT. As protein: CATSRDSAAYSNQPQHF.

The V call is TRBV28, the J call TRBJ2-3; 7 bases line up with TRBD2. The V and J ends lost 3 bases and 1 base, in that order; junction bases with no gene match: 4. This CDR3 spans 15 amino acids. Per the germline V gene, CDR1 is MDHEN and CDR2 is SYDVKM. CDR3 protein: CASSLGGVGTDTQYF. For the CDR3, the DNA is TGTGCCAGCAGTTTGGGAGGGGTGGGCACAGATACGCAGTATTTT.

This clonotype was found many times. The chain uses TRBV7-3 and TRBJ2-3, with 13 positions matching TRBD2. The V gene's germline CDR1 is SGHTA and CDR2 FQGTGA. Trimming removed 3 bases from V and 4 bases from J; junction bases left unmatched: 7. The length of the CDR3 is 17 residues. The CDR3 sequence is CASSFLLAGGRADTQYF. In nucleotides, the CDR3 is TGTGCCAGCAGCTTTCTACTAGCGGGAGGGCGAGCAGATACGCAGTATTTT.

The chain joins TRBV7-2 to TRBJ1-1; a weak D match, TRBD1 (6 bases). The CDR3 extends over 15 amino acids. Trimming left V 6 bases short and J 7 bases short, with 21 bases between. The germline gives CDR1 SGHTA, CDR2 FQGNSA. The CDR3, as DNA: TGTGCCAGCAGTTATGCCGGGACACAAGGCGTTGAAGCTTTCTTT. Residues: CASSYAGTQGVEAFF. The variable domain in full, completed from reference TRBV7-2 and TRBJ1-1, reads GAGVSQSPSNKVTEKGKDVELRCDPISGHTALYWYRQSLGQGLEFLIYFQGNSAPDKSGLPSDRFSAERTGGSVSTLTIQRTQQEDSAVYLCASSYAGTQGVEAFFGQGTRLTVV.

In regard to this clonotype: Since a much larger clone is just one base distant, this may be a read error. This chain joins TRBV20-1 and TRBJ2-5; 8 bases are shared with TRBD1. The CDR3 is made up of 12 amino acids. With V trimmed by 5 bases and J by 11 bases, 10 bases remained unmatched. CDR1 is DFQATT and CDR2 is SNEGSKA in the germline V gene (reference sequence). The DNA of the CDR3 is TGCAGTGCTCCGGACAGGGTCAATGAGCAGTACTTC. As protein: CSAPDRVNEQYF.

The chain couples TRBV5-1 to TRBJ1-2; D may be TRBD1 (5 bases). V was trimmed by 4 bases and J by 1 base, leaving 14 bases between them. In germline, CDR1 is SGHRS, CDR2 YFSETQ. This CDR3 spans 15 amino acids. CDR3 residues: CASSPYQGGNYGYTF. The DNA of the CDR3 is TGCGCCAGCAGCCCCTACCAGGGAGGTAACTATGGCTACACCTTC.

The CDR3 nucleotides read TGTGCCAGCAGTTTAGCCGGGACGTCATCCGAGTACTTC. Its translation: CASSLAGTSSEYF. The chain joins TRBV12-3 or TRBV12-4 to TRBJ2-7; the D call may be TRBD1 or TRBD2 (5 bases each). The V end lost 0 bases, the J end lost 11 bases, and 14 bases lay between the germline ends. The CDR3 covers 13 residues.

The chain uses TRBV12-5 and TRBJ2-2; D unclear. With 5 bases removed from V and 7 bases from J, the gap between germline ends came to 8 bases. Per germline, CDR1 LGHNT and CDR2 FRNRAP. This CDR3 region has 12 residues. CDR3 protein: CASGVSGGELFF. The CDR3 nucleotides are TGTGCTAGTGGTGTGTCGGGCGGGGAGCTGTTTTTT.